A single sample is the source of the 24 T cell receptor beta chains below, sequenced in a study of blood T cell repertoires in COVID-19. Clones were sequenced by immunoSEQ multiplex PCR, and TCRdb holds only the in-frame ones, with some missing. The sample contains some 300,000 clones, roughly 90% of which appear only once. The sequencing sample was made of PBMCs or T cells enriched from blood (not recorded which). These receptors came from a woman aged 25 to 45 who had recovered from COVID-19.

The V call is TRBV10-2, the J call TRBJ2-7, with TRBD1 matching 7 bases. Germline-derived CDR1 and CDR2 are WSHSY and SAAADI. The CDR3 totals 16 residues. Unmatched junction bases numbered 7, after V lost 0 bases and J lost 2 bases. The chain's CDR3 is CASSESGTVGAYEQYF. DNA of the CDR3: TGCGCCAGCAGTGAGTCCGGGACAGTTGGCGCCTACGAGCAGTACTTC.

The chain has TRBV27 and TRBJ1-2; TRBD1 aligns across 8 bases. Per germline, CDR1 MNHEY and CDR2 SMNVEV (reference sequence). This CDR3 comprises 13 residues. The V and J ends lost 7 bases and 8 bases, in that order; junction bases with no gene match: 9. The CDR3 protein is CASTGQGARGYTF. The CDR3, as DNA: TGTGCCAGCACCGGACAGGGAGCGCGAGGCTACACCTTC.

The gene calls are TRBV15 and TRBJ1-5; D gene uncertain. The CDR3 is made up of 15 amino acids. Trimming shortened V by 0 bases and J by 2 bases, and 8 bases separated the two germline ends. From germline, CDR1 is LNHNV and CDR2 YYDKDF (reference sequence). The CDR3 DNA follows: TGTGCCACCAGCAGAGACCCTACAGGCAATCAGCCCCAGCATTTT. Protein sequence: CATSRDPTGNQPQHF.

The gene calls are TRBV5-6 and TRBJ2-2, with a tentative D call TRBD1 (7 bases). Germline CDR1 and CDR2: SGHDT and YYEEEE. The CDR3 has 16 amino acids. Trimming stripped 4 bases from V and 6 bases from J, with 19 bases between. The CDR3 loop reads CASSRPQGGGPGELFF. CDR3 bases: TGTGCCAGCAGCCGCCCCCAGGGGGGCGGCCCCGGGGAGCTGTTTTTT.

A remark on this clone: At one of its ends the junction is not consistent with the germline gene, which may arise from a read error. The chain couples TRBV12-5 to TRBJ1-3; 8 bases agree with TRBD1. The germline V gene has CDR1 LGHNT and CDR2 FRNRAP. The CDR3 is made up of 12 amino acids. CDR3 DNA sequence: TGTGCTAGTGGTTTGGACCGGGACAGGCCTGTTTTT. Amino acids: CASGLDRDRPVF.

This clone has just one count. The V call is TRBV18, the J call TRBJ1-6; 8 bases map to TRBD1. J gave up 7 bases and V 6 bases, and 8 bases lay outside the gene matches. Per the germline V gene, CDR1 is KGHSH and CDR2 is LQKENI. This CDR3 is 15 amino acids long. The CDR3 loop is CASSPLDRDNSPLHF. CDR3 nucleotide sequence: TGTGCCAGCTCTCCCCTGGACAGGGACAATTCACCCCTCCACTTT.

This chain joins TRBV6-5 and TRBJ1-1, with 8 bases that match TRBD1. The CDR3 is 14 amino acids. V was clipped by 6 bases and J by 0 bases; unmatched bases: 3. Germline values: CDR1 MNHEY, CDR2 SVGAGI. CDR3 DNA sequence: TGTGCCAGCAGCCGACAGGGGATGAACACTGAAGCTTTCTTT. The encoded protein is CASSRQGMNTEAFF.

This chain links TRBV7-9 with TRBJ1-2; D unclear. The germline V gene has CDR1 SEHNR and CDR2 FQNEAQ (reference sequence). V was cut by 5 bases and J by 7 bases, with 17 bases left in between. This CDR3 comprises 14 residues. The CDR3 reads CASSPDNWRSGYTF. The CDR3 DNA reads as TGTGCCAGCAGCCCCGACAATTGGCGAAGTGGCTACACCTTC.

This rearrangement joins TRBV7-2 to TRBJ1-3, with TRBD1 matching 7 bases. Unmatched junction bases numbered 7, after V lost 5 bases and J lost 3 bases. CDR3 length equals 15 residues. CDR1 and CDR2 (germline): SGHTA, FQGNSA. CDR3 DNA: TGTGCCAGCAGCCCGGTGACAGGGCTTGGAAACACCATATATTTT. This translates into CASSPVTGLGNTIYF.

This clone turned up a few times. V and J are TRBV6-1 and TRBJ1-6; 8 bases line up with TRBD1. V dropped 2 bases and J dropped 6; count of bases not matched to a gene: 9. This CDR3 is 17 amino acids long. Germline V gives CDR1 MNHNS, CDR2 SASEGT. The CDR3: CASSERQGANGNSPLHF. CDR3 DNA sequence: TGTGCCAGCAGTGAAAGGCAGGGGGCGAATGGTAATTCACCCCTCCACTTT.

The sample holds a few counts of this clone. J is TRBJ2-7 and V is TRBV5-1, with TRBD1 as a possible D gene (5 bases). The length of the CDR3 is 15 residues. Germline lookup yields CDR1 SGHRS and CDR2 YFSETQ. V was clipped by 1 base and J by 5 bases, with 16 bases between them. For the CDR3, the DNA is TGCGCCAGCAGCTTGCGGCAGGGCGACGAGGACGAGCAGTACTTC. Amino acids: CASSLRQGDEDEQYF.

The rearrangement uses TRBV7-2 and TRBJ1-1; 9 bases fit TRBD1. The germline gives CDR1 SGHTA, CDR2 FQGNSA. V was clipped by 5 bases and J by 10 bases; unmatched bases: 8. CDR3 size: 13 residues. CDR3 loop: CASSPWDREGAFF. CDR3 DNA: TGTGCCAGCAGCCCTTGGGACAGGGAAGGAGCTTTCTTT.

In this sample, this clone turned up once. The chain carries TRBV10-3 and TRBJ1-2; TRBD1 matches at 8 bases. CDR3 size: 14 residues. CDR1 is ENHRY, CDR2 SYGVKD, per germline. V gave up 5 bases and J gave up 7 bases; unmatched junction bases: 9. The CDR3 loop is CAISKDRDKGGYTF. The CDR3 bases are TGTGCCATCAGTAAGGACAGGGACAAAGGTGGCTACACCTTC.

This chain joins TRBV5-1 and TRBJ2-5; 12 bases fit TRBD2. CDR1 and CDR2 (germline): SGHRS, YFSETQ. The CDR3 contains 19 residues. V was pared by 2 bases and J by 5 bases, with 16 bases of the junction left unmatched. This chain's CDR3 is CASSFGFASGGARPETQYF. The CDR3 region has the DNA TGCGCCAGCAGCTTTGGTTTCGCTAGCGGGGGGGCGCGTCCTGAGACCCAGTACTTC.

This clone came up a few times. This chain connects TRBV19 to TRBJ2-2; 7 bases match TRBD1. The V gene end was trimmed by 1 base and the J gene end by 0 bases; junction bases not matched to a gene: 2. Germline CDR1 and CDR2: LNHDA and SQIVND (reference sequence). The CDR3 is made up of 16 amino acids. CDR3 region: CASSIGGTANTGELFF. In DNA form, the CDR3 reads TGTGCCAGTAGTATAGGGGGGACAGCGAACACCGGGGAGCTGTTTTTT.

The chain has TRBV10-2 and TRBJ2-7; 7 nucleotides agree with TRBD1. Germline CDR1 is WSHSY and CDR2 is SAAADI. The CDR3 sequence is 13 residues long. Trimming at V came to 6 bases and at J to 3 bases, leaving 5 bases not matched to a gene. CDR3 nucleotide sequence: TGCGCCAGCAGCAGGGACAGATACTACGAGCAGTACTTC. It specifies CASSRDRYYEQYF.

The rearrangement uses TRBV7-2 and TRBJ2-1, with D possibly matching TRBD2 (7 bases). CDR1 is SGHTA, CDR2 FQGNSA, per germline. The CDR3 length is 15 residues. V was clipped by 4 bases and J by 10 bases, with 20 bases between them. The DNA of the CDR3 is TGTGCCAGCAGCTCCCTGGGAGGGGGGTTGTGGGAGCAGTTCTTC. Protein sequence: CASSSLGGGLWEQFF.

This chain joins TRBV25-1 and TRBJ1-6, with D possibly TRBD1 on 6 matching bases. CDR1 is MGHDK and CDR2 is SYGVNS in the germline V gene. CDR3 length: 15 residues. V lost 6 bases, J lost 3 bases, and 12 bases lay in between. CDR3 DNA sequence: TGTGCCAGCAGCCCTAGACAGGACTATAATTCACCCCTCCACTTT. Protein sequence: CASSPRQDYNSPLHF.

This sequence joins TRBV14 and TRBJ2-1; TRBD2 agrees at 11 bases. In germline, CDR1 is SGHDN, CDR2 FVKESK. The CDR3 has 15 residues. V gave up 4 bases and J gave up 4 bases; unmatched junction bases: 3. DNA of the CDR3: TGTGCCAGCAGCCCGGGACTAGCGGTGTACAATGAGCAGTTCTTC. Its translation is CASSPGLAVYNEQFF.

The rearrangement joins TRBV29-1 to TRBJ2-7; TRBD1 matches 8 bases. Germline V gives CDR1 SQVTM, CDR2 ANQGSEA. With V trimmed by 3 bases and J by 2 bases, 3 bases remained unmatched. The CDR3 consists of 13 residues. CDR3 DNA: TGCAGCGTTGATGGGACAGGTCCCTACGAGCAGTACTTC. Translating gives CSVDGTGPYEQYF.

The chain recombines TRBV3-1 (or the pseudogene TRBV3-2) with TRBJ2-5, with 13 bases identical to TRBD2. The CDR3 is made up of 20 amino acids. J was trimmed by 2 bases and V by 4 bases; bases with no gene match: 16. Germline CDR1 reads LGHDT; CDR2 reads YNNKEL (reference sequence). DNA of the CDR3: TGTGCCAGCAGCCCCAAGTTGTCGGGACTAGCGGGGCCCGGTCAAGAGACCCAGTACTTC. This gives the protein CASSPKLSGLAGPGQETQYF.

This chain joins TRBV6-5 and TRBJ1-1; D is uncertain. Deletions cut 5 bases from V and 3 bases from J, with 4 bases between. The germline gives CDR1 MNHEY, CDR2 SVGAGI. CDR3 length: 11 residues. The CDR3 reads CASSPDTEAFF. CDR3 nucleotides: TGTGCCAGCAGTCCAGACACTGAAGCTTTCTTT.

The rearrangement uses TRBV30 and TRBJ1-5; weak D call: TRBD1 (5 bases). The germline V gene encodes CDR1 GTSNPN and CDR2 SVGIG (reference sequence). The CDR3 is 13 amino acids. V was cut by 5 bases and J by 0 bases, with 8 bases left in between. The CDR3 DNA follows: TGTGCCTGGGAGACAGATAGCAATCAGCCCCAGCATTTT. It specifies CAWETDSNQPQHF.

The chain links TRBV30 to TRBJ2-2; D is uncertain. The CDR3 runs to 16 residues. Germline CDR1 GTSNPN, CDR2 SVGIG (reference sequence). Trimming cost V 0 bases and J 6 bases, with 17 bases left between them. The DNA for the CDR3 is TGTGCCTGGAGTGTATTGGCCCCGGCGGTCCCCGGGGAGCTGTTTTTT. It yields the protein CAWSVLAPAVPGELFF.